The T cell receptor beta chain under discussion was sequenced for a study of blood T cell repertoires in COVID-19. In the study overall: From T cells, B-cell-depleted T cells, or PBMCs came the material, which was cDNA or gDNA.

Study processing details: Quantification of nucleated cells was approximated via reference gene primer amplification. Produced via immunoSEQ multiplex PCR; TCRdb's table is partial and in-frame only. That table supplies the V and J calls and clone size; D and trimming were determined from the DNA. The sample has 130,000 to 150,000 clones, approximately 80% seen once. Trimming cost V 5 bases and J 6 bases, with 16 bases left between them. This CDR3 is built from 14 residues. Germline loops: CDR1 SEHNR, CDR2 FQNEAQ (reference sequence). The chain links TRBV7-9 to TRBJ1-1, with D maybe TRBD1 (6 bases). Sequencing used peripheral blood. The source of this sequence is a human donor in a cohort sampled during active COVID-19. The CDR3 sequence is CASSTSHRVSEAFF. The CDR3 region has the DNA TGTGCCAGCAGCACCTCTCACAGGGTATCTGAAGCTTTCTTT.